These 3 T cell receptor beta chains came from one sample sequenced in a study of T cell repertoires in cytomegalovirus infection. In TCRdb, the reads were re-called with MiXCR into one record per CDR3 protein. The sample includes under 100,000 distinct CDR3 sequences, about 3.8% of them seen just once. The source material was PBMCs. Receptors were obtained from a human donor in good health (CMV status not recorded). Some clones in this sample may be carry-over from other donors' samples.

At least ten counts were recorded for this clonotype. The gene calls are TRBV7-9 and TRBJ1-3; D is undetermined. V dropped 3 bases and J dropped 0 bases, with 12 bases sitting between them. Germline CDR1 is SEHNR and CDR2 is FQNEAQ (reference sequence). The CDR3 is made up of 16 amino acids. The CDR3 here is CASSFTERSSGNTIYF. CDR3 DNA sequence: TGTGCCAGCAGCTTTACAGAAAGAAGCTCTGGAAACACCATATATTTT.

This clonotype was recorded many times. The chain is built from TRBV7-8 and TRBJ1-2; the D gene is possibly TRBD1 (6 bases). V gave up 2 bases and J gave up 6 bases, with 10 bases separating them. The CDR3 is 13 residues long. Germline V lookup: CDR1 SGHVS, CDR2 FQNEAQ. As DNA, the CDR3 is TGTGCCAGCAGCTTACGGGGGCGGGATGGCTACACCTTC. It specifies CASSLRGRDGYTF.

This clonotype was detected ten times or more. This chain joins TRBV7-6 and TRBJ2-2; D is unresolved. This CDR3 has 16 residues. CDR1 is SGHVS and CDR2 is FNYEAQ in the germline V gene. V was clipped by 2 bases and J by 0 bases, with 10 bases between them. The CDR3: CASSLMASANTGELFF. The DNA for the CDR3 is TGTGCCAGCAGCTTAATGGCGTCAGCGAACACCGGGGAGCTGTTTTTT.